This T cell receptor (beta chain) was sequenced in a study of blood T cell repertoires in COVID-19. The method was immunoSEQ multiplex PCR; TCRdb's version includes in-frame clones alone and lacks a portion of them. The profile shows approximately 200,000 clones, approximately 85% of them singletons. The CDR3 contains 13 residues. Germline-derived CDR1 and CDR2 are LGHNA and YNFKEQ. The V gene lost 4 bases and the J gene lost 0 bases, with 6 bases spanning the gap. This clone was detected many times. Source material: PBMCs or T cells enriched from blood (not recorded which). The sequence was collected from a man aged 40-50 years who had recovered from COVID-19. The J gene is TRBJ1-1, the V gene TRBV4-2; D remains unclear. As DNA, the CDR3 is TGTGCCAGCAGCCCACAGATGAACACTGAAGCTTTCTTT. Amino acid sequence: CASSPQMNTEAFF.